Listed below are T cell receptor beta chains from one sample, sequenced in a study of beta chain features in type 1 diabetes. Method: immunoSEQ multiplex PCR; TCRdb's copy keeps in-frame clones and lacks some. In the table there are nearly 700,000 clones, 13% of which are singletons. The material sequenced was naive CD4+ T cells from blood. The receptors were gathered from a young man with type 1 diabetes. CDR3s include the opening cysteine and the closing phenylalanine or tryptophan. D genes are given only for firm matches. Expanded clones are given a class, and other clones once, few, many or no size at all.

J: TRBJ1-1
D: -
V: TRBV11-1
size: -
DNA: TGTGCCAGCAGCTTAAACGCGGGGAACACTGAAGCTTTCTTT
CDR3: CASSLNAGNTEAFF

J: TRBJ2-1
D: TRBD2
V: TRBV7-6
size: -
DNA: TGTGCCAGCAGCTTCGGGACTAGCGCCGGATTATCCTACAATGAGCAGTTCTTC
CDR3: CASSFGTSAGLSYNEQFF

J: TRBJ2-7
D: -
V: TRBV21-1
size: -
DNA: TGTGCCAGCAGCCTTCGTGGGGGACGCCTCTACGACGAGCAGTACTTC
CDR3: CASSLRGGRLYDEQYF

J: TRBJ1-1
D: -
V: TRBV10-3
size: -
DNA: TGTGCCATCACCGGACACGCGAACACTGAAGCTTTCTTT
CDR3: CAITGHANTEAFF

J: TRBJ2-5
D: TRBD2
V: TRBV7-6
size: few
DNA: TGTGCCAGCAGCTGGACTAGCGTGGGCGAGACCCAGTACTTC
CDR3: CASSWTSVGETQYF

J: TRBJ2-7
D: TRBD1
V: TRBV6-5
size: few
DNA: TGTGCCAGCAGTTACCCGGACAGGGAGGAGCAGTACTTC
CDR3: CASSYPDREEQYF

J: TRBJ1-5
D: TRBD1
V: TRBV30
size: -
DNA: TGTGCCTGGCAGCGACAGGGCGATCAGCCCCAGCATTTT
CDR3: CAWQRQGDQPQHF

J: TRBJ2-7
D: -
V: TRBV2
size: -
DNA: TGTGCCAGCAGTGACAGCTCCTACGAGCAGTACTTC
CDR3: CASSDSSYEQYF

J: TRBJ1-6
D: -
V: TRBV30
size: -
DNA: TGTGCCTGGAGTGTACGAGGGACGGATTCACCCCTCCACTTT
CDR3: CAWSVRGTDSPLHF

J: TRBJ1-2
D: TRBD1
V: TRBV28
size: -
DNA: TGTGCCAGCAGCCCAGGGGGGTACTATGGCTACACCTTC
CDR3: CASSPGGYYGYTF

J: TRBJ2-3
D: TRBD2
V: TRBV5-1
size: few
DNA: TGCGCCAGCAGGCGCGGGGGGGACAACACAGATACGCAGTATTTT
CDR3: CASRRGGDNTDTQYF

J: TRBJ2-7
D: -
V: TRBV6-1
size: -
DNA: TGTGCCAGCTGGGACATCGCCTACGAGCAGTACTTC
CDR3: CASWDIAYEQYF

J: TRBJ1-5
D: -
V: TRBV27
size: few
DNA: TGTGCCAGCAGTTTAAAGGGAACGCAGCCCCAGCATTTT
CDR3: CASSLKGTQPQHF

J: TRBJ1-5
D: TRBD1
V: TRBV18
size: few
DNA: TGTGCCAGCTCACCGGGACAGGTTAGCAATCAGCCCCAGCATTTT
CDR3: CASSPGQVSNQPQHF

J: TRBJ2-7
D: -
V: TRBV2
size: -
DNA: TGTGCCAGCAGGCCCTCCTACGAGCAGTACTTC
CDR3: CASRPSYEQYF

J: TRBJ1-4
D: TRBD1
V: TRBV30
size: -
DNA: TGTGCCTGGAGTGCAGGGGACAGGCGCAATGAAAAACTGTTTTTT
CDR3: CAWSAGDRRNEKLFF

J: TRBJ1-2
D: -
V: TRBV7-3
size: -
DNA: TGTGCCAGCAGCCCCTCAGGGGAAGAGGACTATGGCTACACCTTC
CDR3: CASSPSGEEDYGYTF

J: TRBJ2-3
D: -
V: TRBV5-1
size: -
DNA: TGCGCCAGCAGCTCGCAGGGAGATACGCAGTATTTT
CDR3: CASSSQGDTQYF

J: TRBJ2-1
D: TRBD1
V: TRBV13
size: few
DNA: TGTGCCAGCAGCTTGTTCCGTGACAGGGCGGCCTACAATGAGCAGTTCTTC
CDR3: CASSLFRDRAAYNEQFF

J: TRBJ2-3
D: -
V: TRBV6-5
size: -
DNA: TGTGCCAGCAGTTACTCGGGGGCAAGCACAGATACGCAGTATTTT
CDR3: CASSYSGASTDTQYF

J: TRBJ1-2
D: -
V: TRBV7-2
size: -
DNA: TGTGCCAGCAGCTTAAGGACAATCCATGGCTACACCTTC
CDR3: CASSLRTIHGYTF

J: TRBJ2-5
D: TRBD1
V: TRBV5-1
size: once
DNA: TGCGCCAGCACGTCGAGGGGGCCTTTTCAAGAGACCCAGTACTTC
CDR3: CASTSRGPFQETQYF

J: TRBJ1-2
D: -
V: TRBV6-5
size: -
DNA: TGTGCCAGCACACGCCTCGAACAGGGACACTATGGCTACACCTTC
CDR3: CASTRLEQGHYGYTF

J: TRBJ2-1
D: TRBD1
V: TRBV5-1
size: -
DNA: TGCGCCAGCAGCTTGGTCGCCGGGACAGGATCCTACAATGAGCAGTTCTTC
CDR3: CASSLVAGTGSYNEQFF

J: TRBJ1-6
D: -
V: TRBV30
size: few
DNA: TGTGCCTGGGCCAGAGGCGGTCGGGTTAATTCACCCCTCCACTTT
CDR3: CAWARGGRVNSPLHF

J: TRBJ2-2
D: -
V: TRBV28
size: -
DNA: TGTGCCAGCAGTTCGGGACGGTGGAACACCGGGGAGCTGTTTTTT
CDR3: CASSSGRWNTGELFF

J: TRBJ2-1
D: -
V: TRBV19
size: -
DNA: TGTGCCAGTAGTACCGACCCCTACGGGGCCGGGTTGGGGAATGAGCAGTTCTTC
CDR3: CASSTDPYGAGLGNEQFF

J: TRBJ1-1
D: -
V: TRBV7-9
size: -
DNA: TGTGCCAGCAGCTTATATGGCACAGGGTCCACTGAAGCTTTCTTT
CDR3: CASSLYGTGSTEAFF

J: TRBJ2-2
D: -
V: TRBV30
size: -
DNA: TGTGCCTGGAGTGTTTGGGGGGCGCCGGACACCGGGGAGCTGTTTTTT
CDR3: CAWSVWGAPDTGELFF

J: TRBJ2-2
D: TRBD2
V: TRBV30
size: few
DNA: TGTGCCTGGAGGGGACTAGCGGGGTTTCCCGCCGGGGAGCTGTTTTTT
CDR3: CAWRGLAGFPAGELFF

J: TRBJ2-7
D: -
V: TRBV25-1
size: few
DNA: TGTGCCAGCAGTGGGGGGCCCCGCTTCTCCTACGAGCAGTACTTC
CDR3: CASSGGPRFSYEQYF

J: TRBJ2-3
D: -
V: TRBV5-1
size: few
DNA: TGCGCCAGCAGACCCGTTTCTAGCACAGATACGCAGTATTTT
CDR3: CASRPVSSTDTQYF

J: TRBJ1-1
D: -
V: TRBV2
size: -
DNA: TGTGCCAGCAGTGACAGGGCTCAGGGCACTGAAGCTTTCTTT
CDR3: CASSDRAQGTEAFF

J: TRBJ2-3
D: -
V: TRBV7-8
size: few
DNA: TGTGCCAGCAGCATTTCTAGCACAGATACGCAGTATTTT
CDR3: CASSISSTDTQYF

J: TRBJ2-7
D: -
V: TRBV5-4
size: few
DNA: TGTGCCAGCAGCTTTGGACAGGGAGGGTCCTACGAGCAGTACTTC
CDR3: CASSFGQGGSYEQYF

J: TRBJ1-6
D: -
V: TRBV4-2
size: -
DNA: TGTGCCAGCAGCCAGATGGGTCGGGGGAGCTCCTATAATTCACCCCTCCACTTT
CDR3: CASSQMGRGSSYNSPLHF

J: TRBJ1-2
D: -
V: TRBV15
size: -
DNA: TGTGCCACCAGCCACCGGGAGGGACTTAGTGGCTACACCTTC
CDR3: CATSHREGLSGYTF

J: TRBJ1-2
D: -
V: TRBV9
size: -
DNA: TGTGCCAGCAGCGCGGCGGTCGGTGGCTACACCTTC
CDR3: CASSAAVGGYTF

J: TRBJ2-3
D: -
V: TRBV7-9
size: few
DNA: TGTGCCAGCACCCTGGTAGGGTCCTCTAGCACAGATACGCAGTATTTT
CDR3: CASTLVGSSSTDTQYF

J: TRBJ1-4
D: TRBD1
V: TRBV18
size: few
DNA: TGTGCCAGCTCACGTGGGACAGTTACAACTAATGAAAAACTGTTTTTT
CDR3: CASSRGTVTTNEKLFF

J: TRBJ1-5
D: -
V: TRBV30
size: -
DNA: TGTGCCTGGAGTGAAGGGGAGTTCAATCAGCCCCAGCATTTT
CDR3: CAWSEGEFNQPQHF

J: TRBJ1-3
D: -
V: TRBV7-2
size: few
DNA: TGTGCCAGCCGAGCTCCCGCTGGAAACACCATATATTTT
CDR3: CASRAPAGNTIYF

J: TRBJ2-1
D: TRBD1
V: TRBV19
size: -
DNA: TGTGCCAGTAGTATACCAGGGACAGGGGTTAATGAGCAGTTCTTC
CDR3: CASSIPGTGVNEQFF

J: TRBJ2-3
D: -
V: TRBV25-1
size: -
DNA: TGTGCCAGCAGTGAAAGTTGGGATACGCAGTATTTT
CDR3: CASSESWDTQYF

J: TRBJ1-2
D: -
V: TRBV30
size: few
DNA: TGTGCCTGGATACGTTATTCTAAGGCTAACTATGGCTACACCTTC
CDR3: CAWIRYSKANYGYTF

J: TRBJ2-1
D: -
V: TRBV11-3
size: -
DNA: TGTGCCAGCAGCTTAGCGGACGGCGACAATGAGCAGTTCTTC
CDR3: CASSLADGDNEQFF